This T cell receptor beta chain appears in the sequencing data of a study of naive and memory T cell subsets. Findings of the study overall: Possibly reflecting memory cells re-expressing CD45RA, a few larger clonotypes occurred in naive repertoires, especially CD8. From naive to CM, EM and EMRA, diversity decreased and Gini increased. Clonotypes are single alpha or beta chains, not paired receptors.

This CDR3 contains 16 residues. The germline CDR1 and CDR2 sequences are KGHSH and LQKENI. V was trimmed by 2 bases and J by 2 bases, leaving 10 bases between them. CMV status came from CD4+ T cell IFNgamma after overnight CMV lysate stimulation of fresh PBMCs. To note about this clonotype: The antigen is not known.

Both TRBC1 and TRBC2 were covered by a beta constant-region primer of two equimolar oligonucleotides. Ligated cDNA was amplified by four rounds of PCR with nested alpha and beta constant-region primers and SP2. A 12-nucleotide UMI and the SP2 primer were added to the cDNA 3' end by oligonucleotide ligation. From the UMI-ligation and nested PCR reads, TCRdb called clonotypes with MiXCR, one entry per CDR3 protein. The sample contains approximately 140,000 distinct CDR3 sequences, under 25% of which appear only once. The rearrangement uses TRBV18 and TRBJ2-6; possible D gene TRBD2, 5 bases. The source material was naive CD4+ T cells from blood. The clonotype was recovered from a human donor in good health. The CDR3 loop is CASSPVSGTGANVLTF. CDR3 nucleotide sequence: TGTGCCAGCTCACCAGTCTCGGGGACTGGGGCCAACGTCCTGACTTTC.